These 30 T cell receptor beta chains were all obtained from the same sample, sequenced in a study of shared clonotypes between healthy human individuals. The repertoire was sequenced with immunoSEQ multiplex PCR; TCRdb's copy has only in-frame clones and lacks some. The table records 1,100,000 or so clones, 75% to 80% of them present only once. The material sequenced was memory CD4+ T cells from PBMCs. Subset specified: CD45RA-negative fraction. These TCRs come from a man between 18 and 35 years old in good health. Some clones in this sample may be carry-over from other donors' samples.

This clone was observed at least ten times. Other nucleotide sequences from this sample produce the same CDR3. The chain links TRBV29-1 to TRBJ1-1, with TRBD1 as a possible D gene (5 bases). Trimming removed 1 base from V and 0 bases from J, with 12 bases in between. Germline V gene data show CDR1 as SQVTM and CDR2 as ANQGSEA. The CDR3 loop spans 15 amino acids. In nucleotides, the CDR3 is TGCAGCGTTGAAGGGGGCTGGGGGATGAACACTGAAGCTTTCTTT. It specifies CSVEGGWGMNTEAFF.

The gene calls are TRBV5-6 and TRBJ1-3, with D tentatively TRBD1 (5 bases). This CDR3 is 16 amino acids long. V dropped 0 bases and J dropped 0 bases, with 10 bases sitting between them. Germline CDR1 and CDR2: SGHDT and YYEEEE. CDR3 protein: CASSLEGAPSGNTIYF. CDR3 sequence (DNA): TGTGCCAGCAGCTTGGAAGGGGCGCCCTCTGGAAACACCATATATTTT. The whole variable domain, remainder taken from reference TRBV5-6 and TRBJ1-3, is DAGVTQSPTHLIKTRGQQVTLRCSPKSGHDTVSWYQQALGQGPQFIFQYYEEEERQRGNFPDRFSGHQFPNYSSELNVNALLLGDSALYLCASSLEGAPSGNTIYFGEGSWLTVV.

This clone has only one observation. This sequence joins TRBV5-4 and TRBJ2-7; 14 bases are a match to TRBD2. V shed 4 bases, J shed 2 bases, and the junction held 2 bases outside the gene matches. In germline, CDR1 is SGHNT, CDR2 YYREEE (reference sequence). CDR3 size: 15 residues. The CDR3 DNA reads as TGTGCCAGCAGCCCGGGACTAGCGGGAGCCTACGAGCAGTACTTC. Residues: CASSPGLAGAYEQYF.

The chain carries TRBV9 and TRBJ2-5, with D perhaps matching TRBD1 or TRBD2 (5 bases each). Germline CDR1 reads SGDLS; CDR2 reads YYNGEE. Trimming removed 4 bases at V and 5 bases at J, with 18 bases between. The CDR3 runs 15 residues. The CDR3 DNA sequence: TGTGCCAGCAGCACCCGGACTCACCCAGGGGAGACCCAGTACTTC. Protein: CASSTRTHPGETQYF. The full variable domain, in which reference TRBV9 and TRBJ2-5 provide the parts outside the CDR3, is DSGVTQTPKHLITATGQRVTLRCSPRSGDLSVYWYQQSLDQGLQFLIQYYNGEERAKGNILERFSAQQFPDLHSELNLSSLELGDSALYFCASSTRTHPGETQYFGPGTRLLVL.

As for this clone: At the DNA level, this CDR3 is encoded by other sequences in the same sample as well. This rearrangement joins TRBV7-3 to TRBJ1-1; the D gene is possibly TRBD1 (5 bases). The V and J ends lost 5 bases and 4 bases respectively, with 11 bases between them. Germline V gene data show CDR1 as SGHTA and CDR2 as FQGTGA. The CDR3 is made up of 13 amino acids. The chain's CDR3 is CASSLRGGTEAFF. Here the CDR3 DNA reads TGTGCCAGCAGCCTTCGGGGGGGCACTGAAGCTTTCTTT.

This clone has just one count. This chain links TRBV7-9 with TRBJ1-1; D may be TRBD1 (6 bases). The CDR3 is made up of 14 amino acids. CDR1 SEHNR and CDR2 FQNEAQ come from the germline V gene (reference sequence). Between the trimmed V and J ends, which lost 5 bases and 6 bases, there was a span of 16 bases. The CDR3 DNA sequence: TGTGCCAGCAGCCACGACACAGGACAGTCTGAAGCTTTCTTT. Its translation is CASSHDTGQSEAFF.

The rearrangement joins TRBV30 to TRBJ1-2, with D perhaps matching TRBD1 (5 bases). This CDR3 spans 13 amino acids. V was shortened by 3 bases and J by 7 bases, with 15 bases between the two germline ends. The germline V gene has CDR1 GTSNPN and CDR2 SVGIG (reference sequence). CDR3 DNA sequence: TGTGCCTGGAGCGAAGGGACCTCCCGTGGCTACACCTTC. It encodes CAWSEGTSRGYTF.

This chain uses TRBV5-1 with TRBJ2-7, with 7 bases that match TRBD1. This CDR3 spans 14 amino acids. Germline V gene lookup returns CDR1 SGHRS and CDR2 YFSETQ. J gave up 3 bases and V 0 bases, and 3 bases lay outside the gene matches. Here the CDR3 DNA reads TGCGCCAGCAGCTTGGGTCAGGGGGTCTACGAGCAGTACTTC. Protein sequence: CASSLGQGVYEQYF.

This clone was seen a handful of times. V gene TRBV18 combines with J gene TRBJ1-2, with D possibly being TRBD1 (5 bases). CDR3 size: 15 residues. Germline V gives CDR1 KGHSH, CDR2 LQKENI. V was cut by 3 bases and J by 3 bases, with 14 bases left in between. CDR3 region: CASSPLGASYYGYTF. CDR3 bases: TGTGCCAGCTCACCCCTCGGGGCGTCGTACTATGGCTACACCTTC.

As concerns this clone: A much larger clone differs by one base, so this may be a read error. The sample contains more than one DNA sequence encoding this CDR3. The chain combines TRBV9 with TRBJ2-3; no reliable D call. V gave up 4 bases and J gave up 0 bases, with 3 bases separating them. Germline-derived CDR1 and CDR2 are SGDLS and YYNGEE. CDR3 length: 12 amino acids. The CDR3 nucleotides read TGTGCCAGCAGCCCCAGCACAGATACGCAGTATTTT. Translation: CASSPSTDTQYF.

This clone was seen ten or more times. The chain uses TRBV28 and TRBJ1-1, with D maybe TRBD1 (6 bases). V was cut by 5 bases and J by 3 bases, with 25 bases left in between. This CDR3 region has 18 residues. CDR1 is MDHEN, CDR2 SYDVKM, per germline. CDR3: CASSPQVYSDRIDTEAFF. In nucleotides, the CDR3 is TGTGCCAGCAGTCCCCAGGTGTACTCCGACAGGATCGACACTGAAGCTTTCTTT.

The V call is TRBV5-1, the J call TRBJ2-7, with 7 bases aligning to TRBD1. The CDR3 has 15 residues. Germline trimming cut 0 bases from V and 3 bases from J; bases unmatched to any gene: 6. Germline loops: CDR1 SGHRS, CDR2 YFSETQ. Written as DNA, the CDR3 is TGCGCCAGCAGCTTGGGGGACAGAGTAAGCTACGAGCAGTACTTC. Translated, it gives CASSLGDRVSYEQYF.

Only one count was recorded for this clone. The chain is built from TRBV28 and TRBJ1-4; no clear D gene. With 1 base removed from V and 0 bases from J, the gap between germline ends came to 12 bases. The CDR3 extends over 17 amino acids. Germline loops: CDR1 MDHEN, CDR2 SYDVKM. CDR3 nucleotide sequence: TGTGCCAGCAGTTTATTCGGCACCACACCAACTAATGAAAAACTGTTTTTT. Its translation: CASSLFGTTPTNEKLFF.

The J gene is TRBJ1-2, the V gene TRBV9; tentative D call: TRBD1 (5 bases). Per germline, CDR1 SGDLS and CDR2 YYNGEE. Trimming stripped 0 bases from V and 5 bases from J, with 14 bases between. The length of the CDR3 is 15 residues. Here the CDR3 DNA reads TGTGCCAGCAGCGTAGAGGGGTCAAAGGGGTATGGCTACACCTTC. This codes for CASSVEGSKGYGYTF.

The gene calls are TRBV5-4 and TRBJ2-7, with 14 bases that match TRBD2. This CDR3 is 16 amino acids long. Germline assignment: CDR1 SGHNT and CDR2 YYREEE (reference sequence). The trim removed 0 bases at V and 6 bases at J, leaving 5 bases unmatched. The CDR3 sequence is CASSLGLAGGRGEQYF. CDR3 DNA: TGTGCCAGCAGCTTGGGACTAGCGGGAGGGCGAGGCGAGCAGTACTTC. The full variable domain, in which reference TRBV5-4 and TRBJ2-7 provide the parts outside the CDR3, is ETGVTQSPTHLIKTRGQQVTLRCSSQSGHNTVSWYQQALGQGPQFIFQYYREEENGRGNFPPRFSGLQFPNYSSELNVNALELDDSALYLCASSLGLAGGRGEQYFGPGTRLTVT.

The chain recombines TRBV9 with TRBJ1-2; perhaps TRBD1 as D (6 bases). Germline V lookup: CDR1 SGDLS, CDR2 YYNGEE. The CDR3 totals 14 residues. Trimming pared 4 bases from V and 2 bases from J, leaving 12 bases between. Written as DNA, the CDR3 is TGTGCCAGCAGCCGAATAGACAGGAACTATGGCTACACCTTC. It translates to CASSRIDRNYGYTF.

DNA of the CDR3: TGTGCCAGCAGTTACGAGCCGAATTCACCCCTCCACTTT. Residues: CASSYEPNSPLHF. The V and J genes are TRBV6-5 and TRBJ1-6, with D unclear. V was clipped by 2 bases and J by 7 bases, with 6 bases between them. The CDR3 has 13 amino acids. Germline assignment: CDR1 MNHEY and CDR2 SVGAGI.

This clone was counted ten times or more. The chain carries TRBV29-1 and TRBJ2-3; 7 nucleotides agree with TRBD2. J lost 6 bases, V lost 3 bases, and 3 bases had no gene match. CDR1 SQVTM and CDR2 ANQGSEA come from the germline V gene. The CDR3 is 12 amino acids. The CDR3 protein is CSVDLGGDTQYF. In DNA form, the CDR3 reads TGCAGCGTTGATCTGGGGGGGGATACGCAGTATTTT.

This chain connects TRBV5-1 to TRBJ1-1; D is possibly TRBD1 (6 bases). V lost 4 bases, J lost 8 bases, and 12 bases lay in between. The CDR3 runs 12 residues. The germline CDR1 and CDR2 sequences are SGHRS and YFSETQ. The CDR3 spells CASSLPGGEAFF. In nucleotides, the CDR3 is TGCGCCAGCAGCCTGCCCGGGGGCGAAGCTTTCTTT.

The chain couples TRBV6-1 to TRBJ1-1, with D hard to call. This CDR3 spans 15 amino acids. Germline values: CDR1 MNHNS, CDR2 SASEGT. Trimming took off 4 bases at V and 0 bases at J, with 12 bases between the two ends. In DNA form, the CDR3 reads TGTGCCAGCAGTGTTGGAGGGCTCATGAACACTGAAGCTTTCTTT. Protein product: CASSVGGLMNTEAFF.

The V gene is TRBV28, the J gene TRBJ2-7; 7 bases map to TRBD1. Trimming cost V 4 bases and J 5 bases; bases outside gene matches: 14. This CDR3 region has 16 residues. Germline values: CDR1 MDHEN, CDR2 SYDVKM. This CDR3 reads CASSSLDRVRSDEQYF. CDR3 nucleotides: TGTGCCAGCAGTTCCCTAGACAGGGTGCGATCCGACGAGCAGTACTTC.

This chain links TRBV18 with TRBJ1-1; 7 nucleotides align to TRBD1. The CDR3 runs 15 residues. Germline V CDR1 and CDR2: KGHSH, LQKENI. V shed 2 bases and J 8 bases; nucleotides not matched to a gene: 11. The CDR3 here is CASSPIGTVGPEAFF. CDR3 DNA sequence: TGTGCCAGCTCACCAATTGGGACAGTGGGGCCGGAAGCTTTCTTT.

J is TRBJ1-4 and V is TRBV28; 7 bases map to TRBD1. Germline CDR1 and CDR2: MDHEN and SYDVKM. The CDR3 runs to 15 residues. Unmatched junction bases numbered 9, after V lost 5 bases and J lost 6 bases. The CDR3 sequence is CASSEYRGPHEKLFF. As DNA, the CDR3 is TGTGCCAGCAGTGAATACAGGGGACCACATGAAAAACTGTTTTTT.

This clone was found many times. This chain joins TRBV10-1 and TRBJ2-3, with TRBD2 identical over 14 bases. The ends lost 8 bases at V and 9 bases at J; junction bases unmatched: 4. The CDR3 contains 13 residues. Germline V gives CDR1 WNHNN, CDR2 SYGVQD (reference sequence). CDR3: CASGTSGSRTQYF. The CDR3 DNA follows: TGCGCCAGCGGGACTAGCGGGAGTCGGACGCAGTATTTT.

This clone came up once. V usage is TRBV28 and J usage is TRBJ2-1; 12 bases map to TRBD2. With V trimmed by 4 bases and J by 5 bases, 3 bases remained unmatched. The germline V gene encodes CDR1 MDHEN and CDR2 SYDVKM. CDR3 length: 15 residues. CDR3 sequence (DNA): TGTGCCAGCAGTTCCTGGACTAGCGGGGACAATGAGCAGTTCTTC. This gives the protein CASSSWTSGDNEQFF. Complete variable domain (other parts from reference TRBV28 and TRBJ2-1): DVKVTQSSRYLVKRTGEKVFLECVQDMDHENMFWYRQDPGLGLRLIYFSYDVKMKEKGDIPEGYSVSREKKERFSLILESASTNQTSMYLCASSSWTSGDNEQFFGPGTRLTVL.

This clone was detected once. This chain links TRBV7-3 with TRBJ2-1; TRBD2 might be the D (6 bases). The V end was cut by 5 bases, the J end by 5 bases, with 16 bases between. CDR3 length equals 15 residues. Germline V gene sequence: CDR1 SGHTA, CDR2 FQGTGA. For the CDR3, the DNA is TGTGCCAGCAGCCCCCAAGGGACTTCCGACAATGAGCAGTTCTTC. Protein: CASSPQGTSDNEQFF.

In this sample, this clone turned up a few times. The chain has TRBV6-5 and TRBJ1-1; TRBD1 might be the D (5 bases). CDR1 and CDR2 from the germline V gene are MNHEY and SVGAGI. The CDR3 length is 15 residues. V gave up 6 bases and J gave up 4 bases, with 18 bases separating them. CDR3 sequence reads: CASRPSGLGVTEAFF. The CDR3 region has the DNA TGTGCCAGCAGACCCTCGGGGCTCGGGGTCACTGAAGCTTTCTTT.

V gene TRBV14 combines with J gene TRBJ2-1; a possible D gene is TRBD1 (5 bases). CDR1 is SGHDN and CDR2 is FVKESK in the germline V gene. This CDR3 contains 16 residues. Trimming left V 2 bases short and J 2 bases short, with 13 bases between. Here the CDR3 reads CASSQWGGITYNEQFF. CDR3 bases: TGTGCCAGCAGCCAATGGGGCGGAATAACCTACAATGAGCAGTTCTTC.

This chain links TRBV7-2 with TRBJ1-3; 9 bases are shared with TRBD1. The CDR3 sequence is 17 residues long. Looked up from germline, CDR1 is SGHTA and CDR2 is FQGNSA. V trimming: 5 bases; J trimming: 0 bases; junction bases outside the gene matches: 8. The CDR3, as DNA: TGTGCCAGCAGCCGCGGTCGGGACAGGGCCTCTGGAAACACCATATATTTT. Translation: CASSRGRDRASGNTIYF. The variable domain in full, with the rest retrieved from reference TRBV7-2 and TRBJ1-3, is GAGVSQSPSNKVTEKGKDVELRCDPISGHTALYWYRQSLGQGLEFLIYFQGNSAPDKSGLPSDRFSAERTGGSVSTLTIQRTQQEDSAVYLCASSRGRDRASGNTIYFGEGSWLTVV.

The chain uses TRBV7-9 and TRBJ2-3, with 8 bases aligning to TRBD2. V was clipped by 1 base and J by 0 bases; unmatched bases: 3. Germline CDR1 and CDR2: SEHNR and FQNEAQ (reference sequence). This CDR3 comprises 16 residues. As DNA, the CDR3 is TGTGCCAGCAGCTTAGTCACGGGAGGGAGCACAGATACGCAGTATTTT. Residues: CASSLVTGGSTDTQYF.